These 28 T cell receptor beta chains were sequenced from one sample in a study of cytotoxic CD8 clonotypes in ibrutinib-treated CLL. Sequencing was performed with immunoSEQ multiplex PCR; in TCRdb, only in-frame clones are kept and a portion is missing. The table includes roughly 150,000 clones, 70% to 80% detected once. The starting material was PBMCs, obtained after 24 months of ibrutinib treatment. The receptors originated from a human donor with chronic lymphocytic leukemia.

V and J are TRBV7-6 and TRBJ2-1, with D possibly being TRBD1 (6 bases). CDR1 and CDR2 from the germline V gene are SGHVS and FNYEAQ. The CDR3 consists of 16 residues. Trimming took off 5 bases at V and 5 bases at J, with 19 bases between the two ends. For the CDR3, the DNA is TGTGCCAGCAGCCTGGGGGCGCCCCGTGGGGACAATGAGCAGTTCTTC. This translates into CASSLGAPRGDNEQFF.

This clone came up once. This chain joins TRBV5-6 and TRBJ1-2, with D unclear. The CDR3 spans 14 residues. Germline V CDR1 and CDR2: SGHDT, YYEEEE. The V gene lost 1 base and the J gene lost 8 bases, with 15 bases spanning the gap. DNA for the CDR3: TGTGCCAGCAGCTTGCGAAGCCTATCGGGAGGCTACACCTTC. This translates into CASSLRSLSGGYTF.

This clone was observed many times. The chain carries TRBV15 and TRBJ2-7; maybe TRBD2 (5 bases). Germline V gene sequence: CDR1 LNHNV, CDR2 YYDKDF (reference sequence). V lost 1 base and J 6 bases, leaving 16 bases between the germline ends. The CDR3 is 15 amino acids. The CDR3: CATSRAHASLGEQYF. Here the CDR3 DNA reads TGTGCCACCAGCAGAGCCCACGCTAGCTTGGGCGAGCAGTACTTC. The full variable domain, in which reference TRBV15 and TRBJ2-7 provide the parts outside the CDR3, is DAMVIQNPRYQVTQFGKPVTLSCSQTLNHNVMYWYQQKSSQAPKLLFHYYDKDFNNEADTPDNFQSRRPNTSFCFLDIRSPGLGDTAMYLCATSRAHASLGEQYFGPGTRLTVT.

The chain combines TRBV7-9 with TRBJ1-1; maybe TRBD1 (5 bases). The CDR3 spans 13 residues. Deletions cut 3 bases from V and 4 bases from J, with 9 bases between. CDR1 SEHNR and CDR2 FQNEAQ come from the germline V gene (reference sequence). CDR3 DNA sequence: TGTGCCAGCAGCTTGCAGGGTGCCACTGAAGCTTTCTTT. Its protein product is CASSLQGATEAFF.

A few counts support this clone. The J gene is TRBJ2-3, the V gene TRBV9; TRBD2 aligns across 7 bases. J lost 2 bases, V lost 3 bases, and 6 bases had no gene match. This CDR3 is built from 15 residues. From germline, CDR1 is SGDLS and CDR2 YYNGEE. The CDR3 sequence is CASSGDYGPTDTQYF. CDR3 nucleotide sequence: TGTGCCAGCAGCGGGGACTACGGGCCCACAGATACGCAGTATTTT.

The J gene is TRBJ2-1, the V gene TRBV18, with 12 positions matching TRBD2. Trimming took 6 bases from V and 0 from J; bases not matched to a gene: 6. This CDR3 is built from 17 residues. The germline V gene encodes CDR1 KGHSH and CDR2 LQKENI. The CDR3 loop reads CASSPGLAGSSYNEQFF. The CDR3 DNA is TGTGCCAGCTCCCCCGGACTAGCGGGAAGCTCCTACAATGAGCAGTTCTTC.

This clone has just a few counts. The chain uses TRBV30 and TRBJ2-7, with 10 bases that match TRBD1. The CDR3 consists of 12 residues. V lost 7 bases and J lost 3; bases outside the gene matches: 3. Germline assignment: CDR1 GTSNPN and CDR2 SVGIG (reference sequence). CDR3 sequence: CASGTGDYEQYF. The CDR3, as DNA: TGTGCCTCCGGGACAGGGGACTACGAGCAGTACTTC.

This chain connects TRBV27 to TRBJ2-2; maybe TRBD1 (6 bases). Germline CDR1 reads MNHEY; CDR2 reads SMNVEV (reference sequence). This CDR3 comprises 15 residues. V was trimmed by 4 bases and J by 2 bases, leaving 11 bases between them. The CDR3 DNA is TGTGCCAGCAGTTGGGCAGGGGTTAACACCGGGGAGCTGTTTTTT. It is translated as CASSWAGVNTGELFF.

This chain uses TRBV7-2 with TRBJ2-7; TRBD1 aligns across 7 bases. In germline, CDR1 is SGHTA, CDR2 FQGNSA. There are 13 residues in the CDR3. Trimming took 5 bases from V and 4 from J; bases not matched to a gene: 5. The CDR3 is CASSPNRGYEQYF. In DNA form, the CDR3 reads TGTGCCAGCAGCCCCAACAGGGGTTACGAGCAGTACTTC.

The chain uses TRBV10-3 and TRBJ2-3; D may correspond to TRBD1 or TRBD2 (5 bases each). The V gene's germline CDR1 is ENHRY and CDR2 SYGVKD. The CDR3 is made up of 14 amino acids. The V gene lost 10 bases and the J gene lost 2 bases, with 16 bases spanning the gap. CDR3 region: CATGARDLTDTQYF. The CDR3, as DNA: TGTGCCACCGGGGCCCGGGACCTCACAGATACGCAGTATTTT.

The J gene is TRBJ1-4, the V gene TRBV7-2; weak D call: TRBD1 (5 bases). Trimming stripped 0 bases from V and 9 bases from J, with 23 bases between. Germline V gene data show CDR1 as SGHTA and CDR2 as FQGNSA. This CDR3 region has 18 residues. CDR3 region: CASSLAPTAPPVGKKLFF. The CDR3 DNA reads TGTGCCAGCAGCTTAGCCCCGACAGCCCCTCCGGTAGGGAAAAAACTGTTTTTT.

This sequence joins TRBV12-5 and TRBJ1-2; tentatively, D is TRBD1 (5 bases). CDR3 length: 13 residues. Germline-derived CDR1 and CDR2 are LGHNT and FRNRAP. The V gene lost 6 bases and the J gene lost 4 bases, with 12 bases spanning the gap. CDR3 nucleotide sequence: TGTGCTAGTGGGAGGGGTGTCGGCTATGGCTACACCTTC. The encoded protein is CASGRGVGYGYTF.

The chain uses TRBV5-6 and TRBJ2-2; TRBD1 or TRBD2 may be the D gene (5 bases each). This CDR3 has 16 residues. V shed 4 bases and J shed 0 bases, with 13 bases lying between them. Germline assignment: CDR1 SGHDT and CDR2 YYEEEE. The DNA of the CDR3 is TGTGCCAGCAGCCCCGTTGGGGGTGCGAACACCGGGGAGCTGTTTTTT. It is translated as CASSPVGGANTGELFF.

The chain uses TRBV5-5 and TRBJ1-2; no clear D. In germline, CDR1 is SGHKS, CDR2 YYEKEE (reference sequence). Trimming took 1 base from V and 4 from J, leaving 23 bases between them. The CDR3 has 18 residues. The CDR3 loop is CASSLLGLGRTSGYGYTF. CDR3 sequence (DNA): TGTGCCAGCAGCTTGCTGGGCCTTGGGAGGACGTCTGGCTATGGCTACACCTTC. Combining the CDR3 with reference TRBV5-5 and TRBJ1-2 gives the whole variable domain DAGVTQSPTHLIKTRGQQVTLRCSPISGHKSVSWYQQVLGQGPQFIFQYYEKEERGRGNFPDRFSARQFPNYSSELNVNALLLGDSALYLCASSLLGLGRTSGYGYTFGSGTRLTVV.

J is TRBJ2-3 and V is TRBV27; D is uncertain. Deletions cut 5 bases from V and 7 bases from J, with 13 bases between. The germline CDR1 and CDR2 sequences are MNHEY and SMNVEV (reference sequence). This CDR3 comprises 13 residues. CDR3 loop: CASSSSVGYTQYF. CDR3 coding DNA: TGTGCCAGCAGTAGTTCGGTTGGTTATACGCAGTATTTT.

In DNA form, the CDR3 reads TGTGCCAGCAGCGGGGGCTGGCCCTCGGAGGTGGGTGAGCAGTTCTTC. The encoded protein is CASSGGWPSEVGEQFF. The chain couples TRBV9 to TRBJ2-1; possibly TRBD1 or TRBD2 for D (5 bases each). CDR3 length: 16 residues. The germline gives CDR1 SGDLS, CDR2 YYNGEE. Trimming shortened V by 3 bases and J by 9 bases, and 22 bases separated the two germline ends. Together with reference TRBV9 and TRBJ2-1, the CDR3 gives the full variable domain: DSGVTQTPKHLITATGQRVTLRCSPRSGDLSVYWYQQSLDQGLQFLIQYYNGEERAKGNILERFSAQQFPDLHSELNLSSLELGDSALYFCASSGGWPSEVGEQFFGPGTRLTVL.

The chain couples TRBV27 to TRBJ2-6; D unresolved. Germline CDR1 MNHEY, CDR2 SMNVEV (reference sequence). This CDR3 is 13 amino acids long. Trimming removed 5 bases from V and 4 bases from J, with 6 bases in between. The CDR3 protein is CASSGSGANVLTF. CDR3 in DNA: TGTGCCAGCAGTGGTTCCGGGGCCAACGTCCTGACTTTC.

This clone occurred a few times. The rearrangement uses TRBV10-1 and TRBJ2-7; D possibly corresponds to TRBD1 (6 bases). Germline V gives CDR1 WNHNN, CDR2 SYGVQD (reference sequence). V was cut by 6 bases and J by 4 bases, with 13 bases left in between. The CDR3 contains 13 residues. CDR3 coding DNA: TGCGCCAGCAGCGGGGACACCGGGTACGAGCAGTACTTC. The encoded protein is CASSGDTGYEQYF.

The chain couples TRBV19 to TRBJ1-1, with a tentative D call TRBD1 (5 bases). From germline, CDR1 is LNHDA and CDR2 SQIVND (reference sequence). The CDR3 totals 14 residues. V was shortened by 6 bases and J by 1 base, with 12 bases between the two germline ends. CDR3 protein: CASRYPGGNTEAFF. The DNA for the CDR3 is TGTGCCAGTAGATACCCGGGGGGGAACACTGAAGCTTTCTTT.

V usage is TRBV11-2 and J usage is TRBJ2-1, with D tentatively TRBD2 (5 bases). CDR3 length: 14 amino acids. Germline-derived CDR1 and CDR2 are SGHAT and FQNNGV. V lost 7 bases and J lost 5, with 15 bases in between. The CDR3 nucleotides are TGTGCCAGCACCCTGGACTTGTCCCACAATGAGCAGTTCTTC. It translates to CASTLDLSHNEQFF. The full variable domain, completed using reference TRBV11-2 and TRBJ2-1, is EAGVAQSPRYKIIEKRQSVAFWCNPISGHATLYWYQQILGQGPKLLIQFQNNGVVDDSQLPKDRFSAERLKGVDSTLKIQPAKLEDSAVYLCASTLDLSHNEQFFGPGTRLTVL.

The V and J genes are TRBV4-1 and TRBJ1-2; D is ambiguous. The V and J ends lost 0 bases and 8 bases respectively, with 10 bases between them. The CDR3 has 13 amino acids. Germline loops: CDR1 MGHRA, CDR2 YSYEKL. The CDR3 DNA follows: TGCGCCAGCAGCCAAGATCGTCTCGCCGGCTACACCTTC. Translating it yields CASSQDRLAGYTF.

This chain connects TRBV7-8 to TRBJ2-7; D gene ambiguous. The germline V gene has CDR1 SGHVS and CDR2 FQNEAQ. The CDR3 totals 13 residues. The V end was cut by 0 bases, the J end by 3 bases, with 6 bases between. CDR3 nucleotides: TGTGCCAGCAGCTTAGCCGTCTACTACGAGCAGTACTTC. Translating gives CASSLAVYYEQYF. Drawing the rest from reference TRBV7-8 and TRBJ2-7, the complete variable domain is GAGVSQSPRYKVAKRGQDVALRCDPISGHVSLFWYQQALGQGPEFLTYFQNEAQLDKSGLPSDRFFAERPEGSVSTLKIQRTQQEDSAVYLCASSLAVYYEQYFGPGTRLTVT.

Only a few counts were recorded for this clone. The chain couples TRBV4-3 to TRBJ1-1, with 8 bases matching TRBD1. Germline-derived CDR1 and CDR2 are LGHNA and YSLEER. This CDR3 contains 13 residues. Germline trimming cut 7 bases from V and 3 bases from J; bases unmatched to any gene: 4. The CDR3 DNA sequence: TGCGCCAGCAACCAGGGGGCGGACACTGAAGCTTTCTTT. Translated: CASNQGADTEAFF.

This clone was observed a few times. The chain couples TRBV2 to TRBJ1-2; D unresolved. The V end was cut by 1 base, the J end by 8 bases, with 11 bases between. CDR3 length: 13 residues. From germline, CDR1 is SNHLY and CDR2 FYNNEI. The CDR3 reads CASSEGLRRGYTF. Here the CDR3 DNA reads TGTGCCAGCAGTGAAGGGCTGCGAAGAGGCTACACCTTC.

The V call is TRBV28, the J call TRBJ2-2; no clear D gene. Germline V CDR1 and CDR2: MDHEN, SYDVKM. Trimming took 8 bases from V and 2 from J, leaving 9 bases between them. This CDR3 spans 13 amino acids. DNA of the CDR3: TGTGCCAGCGTTGCCGGAAACACCGGGGAGCTGTTTTTT. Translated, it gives CASVAGNTGELFF. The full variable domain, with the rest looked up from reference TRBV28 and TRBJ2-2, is DVKVTQSSRYLVKRTGEKVFLECVQDMDHENMFWYRQDPGLGLRLIYFSYDVKMKEKGDIPEGYSVSREKKERFSLILESASTNQTSMYLCASVAGNTGELFFGEGSRLTVL.

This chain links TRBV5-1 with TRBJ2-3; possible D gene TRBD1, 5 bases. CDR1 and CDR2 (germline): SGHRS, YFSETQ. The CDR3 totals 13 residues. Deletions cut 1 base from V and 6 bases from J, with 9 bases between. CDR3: CASSLPGFDTQYF. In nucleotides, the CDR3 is TGCGCCAGCAGCTTGCCAGGGTTTGATACGCAGTATTTT.

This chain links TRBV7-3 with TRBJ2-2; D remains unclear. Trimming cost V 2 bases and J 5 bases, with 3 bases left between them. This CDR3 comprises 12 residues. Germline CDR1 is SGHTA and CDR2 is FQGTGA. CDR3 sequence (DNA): TGTGCCAGCAGCTTACGAACCGGGGAGCTGTTTTTT. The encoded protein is CASSLRTGELFF.

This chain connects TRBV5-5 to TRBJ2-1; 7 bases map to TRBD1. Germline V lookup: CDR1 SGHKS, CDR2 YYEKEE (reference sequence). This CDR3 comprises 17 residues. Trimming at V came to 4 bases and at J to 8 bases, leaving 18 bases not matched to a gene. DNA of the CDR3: TGTGCCAGCAGCCCCGGGCGGTTAGGGGGCCGGGCTGATGAGCAGTTCTTC. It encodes CASSPGRLGGRADEQFF.